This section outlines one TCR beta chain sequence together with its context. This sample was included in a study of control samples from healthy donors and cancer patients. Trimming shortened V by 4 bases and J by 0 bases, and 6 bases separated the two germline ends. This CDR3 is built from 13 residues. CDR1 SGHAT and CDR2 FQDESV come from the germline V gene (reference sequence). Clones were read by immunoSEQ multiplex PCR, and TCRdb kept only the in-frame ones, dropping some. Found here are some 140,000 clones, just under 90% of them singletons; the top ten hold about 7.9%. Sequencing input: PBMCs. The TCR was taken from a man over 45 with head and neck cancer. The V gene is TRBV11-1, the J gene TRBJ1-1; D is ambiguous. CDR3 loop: CASSSGLNTEAFF. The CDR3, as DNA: TGTGCCAGCAGCTCAGGCTTGAACACTGAAGCTTTCTTT.